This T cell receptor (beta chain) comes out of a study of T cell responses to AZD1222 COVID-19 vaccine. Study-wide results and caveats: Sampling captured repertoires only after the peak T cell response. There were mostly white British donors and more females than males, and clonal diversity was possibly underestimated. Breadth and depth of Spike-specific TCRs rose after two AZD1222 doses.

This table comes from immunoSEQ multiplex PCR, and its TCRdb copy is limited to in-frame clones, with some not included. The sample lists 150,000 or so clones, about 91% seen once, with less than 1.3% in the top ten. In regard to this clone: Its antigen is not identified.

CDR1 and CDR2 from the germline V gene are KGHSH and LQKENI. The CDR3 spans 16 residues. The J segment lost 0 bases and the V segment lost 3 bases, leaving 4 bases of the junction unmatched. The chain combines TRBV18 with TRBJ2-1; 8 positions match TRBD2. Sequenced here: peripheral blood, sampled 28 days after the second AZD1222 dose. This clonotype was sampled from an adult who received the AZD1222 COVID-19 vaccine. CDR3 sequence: CASSPGAGASYNEQFF. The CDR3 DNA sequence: TGTGCCAGCTCACCTGGAGCGGGGGCCTCCTACAATGAGCAGTTCTTC. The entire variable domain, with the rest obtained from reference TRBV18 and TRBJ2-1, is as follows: NAGVMQNPRHLVRRRGQEARLRCSPMKGHSHVYWYRQLPEEGLKFMVYLQKENIIDESGMPKERFSAEFPKEGPSILRIQQVVRGDSAAYFCASSPGAGASYNEQFFGPGTRLTVL.